A single sample gave rise to the 3 T cell receptor beta chains below, sequenced in a study of shared clonotypes between healthy human individuals. Assay: immunoSEQ multiplex PCR; the TCRdb copy retains only in-frame clones and omits some. The sample has millions of clones, approximately 95% seen once; the top ten hold 0.13%. Sequencing was carried out using naive CD4+ T cells sorted from blood. Sample subset: CD45RA+ positively selected. Receptors were obtained from a man younger than 30 in good health.

The chain carries TRBV30 and TRBJ1-2, with TRBD1 matching 9 bases. V lost 0 bases and J lost 5; bases outside the gene matches: 4. Germline-derived CDR1 and CDR2 are GTSNPN and SVGIG (reference sequence). The CDR3 covers 14 residues. The CDR3 DNA sequence: TGTGCCTGGAGTGTACACAGGGGGCAATATGGCTACACCTTC. It is translated as CAWSVHRGQYGYTF.

This chain uses TRBV9 with TRBJ1-3; perhaps TRBD1 as D (5 bases). CDR1 and CDR2 (germline): SGDLS, YYNGEE. The V end was cut by 0 bases, the J end by 3 bases, with 22 bases between. The CDR3 has 19 residues. DNA for the CDR3: TGTGCCAGCAGCGTAGATCCAGGGAAAGGATCCACTAATGGAAACACCATATATTTT. It codes for CASSVDPGKGSTNGNTIYF.

V usage is TRBV6-5 and J usage is TRBJ2-7; 9 nucleotides line up with TRBD1. Germline CDR1 and CDR2: MNHEY and SVGAGI. The CDR3 is 15 residues long. The junction had 9 bases not matched to a gene; V was cut back by 6 bases and J by 3 bases. CDR3 residues: CASRPQGQGGYEQYF. CDR3 coding DNA: TGTGCCAGCAGACCCCAGGGACAGGGAGGCTACGAGCAGTACTTC.